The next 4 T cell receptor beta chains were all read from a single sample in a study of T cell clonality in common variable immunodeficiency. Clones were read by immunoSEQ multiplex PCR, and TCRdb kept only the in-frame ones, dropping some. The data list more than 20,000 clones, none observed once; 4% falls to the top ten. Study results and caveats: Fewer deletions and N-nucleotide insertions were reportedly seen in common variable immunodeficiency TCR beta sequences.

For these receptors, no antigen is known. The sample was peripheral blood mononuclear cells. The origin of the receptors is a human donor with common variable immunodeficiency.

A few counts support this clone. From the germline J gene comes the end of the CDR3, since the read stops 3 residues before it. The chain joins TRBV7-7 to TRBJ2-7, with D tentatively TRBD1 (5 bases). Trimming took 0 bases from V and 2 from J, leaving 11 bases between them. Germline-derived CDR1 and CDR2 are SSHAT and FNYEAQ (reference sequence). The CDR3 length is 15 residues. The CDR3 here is CASSLAQGFTYEQYF. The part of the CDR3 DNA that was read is TGTGCCAGCAGCTTAGCGCAGGGCTTCACCTACGAG.

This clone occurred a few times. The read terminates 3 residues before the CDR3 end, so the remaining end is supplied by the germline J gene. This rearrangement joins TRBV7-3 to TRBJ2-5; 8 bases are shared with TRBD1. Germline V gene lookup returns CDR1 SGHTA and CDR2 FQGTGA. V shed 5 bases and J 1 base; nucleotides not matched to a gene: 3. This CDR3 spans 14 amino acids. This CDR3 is CASSPGGGQETQYF. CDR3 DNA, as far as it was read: TGTGCCAGCAGCCCAGGGGGCGGCCAAGAGACC.

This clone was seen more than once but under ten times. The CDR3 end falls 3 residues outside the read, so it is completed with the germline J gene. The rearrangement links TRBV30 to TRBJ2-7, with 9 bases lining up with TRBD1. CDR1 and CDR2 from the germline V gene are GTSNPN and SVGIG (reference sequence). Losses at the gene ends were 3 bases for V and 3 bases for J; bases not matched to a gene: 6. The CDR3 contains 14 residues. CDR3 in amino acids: CAWRGGTGYYEQYF. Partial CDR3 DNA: TGTGCCTGGAGGGGGGGGACAGGGTACTACGAG.

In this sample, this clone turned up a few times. This CDR3 is CAWSVILWGGSEEKLFF. Partial CDR3 DNA: TGTGCCTGGAGTGTAATTCTTTGGGGGGGCTCGGAGGAAAAA. The chain is built from TRBV30 and TRBJ1-4, with D possibly TRBD1 on 6 matching bases. From the germline J gene comes the end of the CDR3, since the read stops 3 residues before it. V dropped 0 bases and J dropped 8 bases, with 22 bases sitting between them. The length of the CDR3 is 17 residues. From germline, CDR1 is GTSNPN and CDR2 SVGIG (reference sequence).